This is a list of T cell receptor beta chains from one sample in a study of human T cells and chemical hapten exposure. TCRdb recomputed calls from the RACE reads with MiXCR, one row per CDR3 protein. The profile shows tens of thousands of distinct CDR3 sequences, around 9.6% of them singletons. Sample: whole blood, taken in connection with sensitization to the hapten diphenylcyclopropenone (DPC). These receptor sequences come from a woman between 40 and 50 years old with alopecia areata. Some clones in this sample may be carry-over from other donors' samples. Both conserved end residues are part of each CDR3. Fields, in order: clone size, D gene, V gene, J gene, CDR3 protein, CDR3 DNA. D genes are given only for firm matches. Size tells how often a clone was seen (once, few, many) or the class of an expanded clone, and some rows leave it out.

>NA|NA|TRBV4-1|TRBJ1-1
CASSQGERYTEAFF
TGCGCCAGCAGCCAAGGAGAAAGGTACACTGAAGCTTTCTTT
>many|NA|TRBV5-1|TRBJ2-5
CASSFTGPGETQYF
TGCGCCAGCAGCTTCACCGGACCTGGAGAGACCCAGTACTTC
>many|TRBD1|TRBV20-1|TRBJ1-1
CSARDPGTGNTEAFF
TGCAGTGCTAGAGATCCCGGGACAGGGAACACTGAAGCTTTCTTT
>NA|TRBD1|TRBV6-5|TRBJ1-1
CASSYSLDRGNTEAFF
TGTGCCAGCAGTTACTCCCTGGACAGGGGGAACACTGAAGCTTTCTTT
>few|TRBD1|TRBV7-9|TRBJ1-1
CASSSGTGGRTEAFF
TGTGCCAGCAGCTCGGGGACAGGGGGCCGAACTGAAGCTTTCTTT
>NA|NA|TRBV2|TRBJ1-2
CASSDLGINGYTF
TGTGCCAGCAGTGATCTGGGTATAAATGGCTACACCTTC
>many|NA|TRBV7-9|TRBJ2-7
CASSLVRGPGDEQYF
TGTGCCAGCAGCTTAGTGCGGGGTCCCGGCGACGAGCAGTACTTC
>NA|NA|TRBV20-1|TRBJ1-6
CSAQTRGSNSPLHF
TGCAGTGCCCAGACCCGGGGGAGTAATTCACCCCTCCACTTT
>many|NA|TRBV7-9|TRBJ1-1
CASSSPGTEAFF
TGTGCCAGCAGCTCCCCCGGGACTGAAGCTTTCTTT
>many|NA|TRBV5-4|TRBJ1-6
CASSLGADSHLNSPLHF
TGTGCCAGCAGCTTGGGGGCTGACAGCCACCTGAATTCACCCCTCCACTTT
>NA|NA|TRBV5-5|TRBJ2-7
CASSLNPADSSYEQYF
TGTGCCAGCAGCTTGAACCCGGCAGACTCTTCCTACGAGCAGTACTTC
>NA|NA|TRBV23-1|TRBJ2-7
CASSQDFVQCSHHGF
TGCGCCAGCAGTCAAGACTTCGTCCAGTGTTCCCACCATGGGTTC
>many|NA|TRBV11-2|TRBJ2-1
CASSSTKQGYEQFF
TGTGCCAGCAGCTCCACGAAGCAGGGGTATGAGCAGTTCTTC
>many|TRBD2|TRBV4-2|TRBJ2-1
CASSQDITSGANEQFF
TGTGCCAGCAGCCAAGATATAACTAGCGGGGCCAATGAGCAGTTCTTC
>few|NA|TRBV5-1|TRBJ2-3
CASSLERKNTDTQYF
TGCGCCAGCAGCTTGGAAAGAAAAAATACAGATACGCAGTATTTT
>few|TRBD2|TRBV10-3|TRBJ2-2
CAISTTSGGTNTGELFF
TGTGCCATCAGCACCACTAGCGGGGGTACGAACACCGGGGAGCTGTTTTTT
>NA|NA|TRBV10-3|TRBJ2-3
CATQGVADTQYF
TGTGCCACTCAGGGTGTGGCAGATACGCAGTATTTT
>many|NA|TRBV7-2|TRBJ1-2
CASSPGRANYGYTF
TGTGCCAGCAGCCCCGGAAGAGCTAACTATGGCTACACCTTC
>few|NA|TRBV28|TRBJ2-4
CASREGQNIQYF
TGTGCCAGTCGAGAGGGGCAGAACATTCAGTACTTC
>many|TRBD2|TRBV6-6|TRBJ2-5
CASSYSIAGGQETQYF
TGTGCCAGCAGTTACTCGATAGCGGGGGGCCAAGAGACCCAGTACTTC
>many|NA|TRBV7-2|TRBJ2-7
CASSLVRGGEQYF
TGTGCCAGCAGCTTAGTTAGGGGCGGAGAGCAGTACTTC
>few|NA|TRBV20-1|TRBJ1-1
CSARAGGVDTEAFF
TGCAGTGCTAGAGCGGGAGGGGTGGACACTGAAGCTTTCTTT
>many|NA|TRBV2|TRBJ2-1
CASILQGANNEQFF
TGTGCCAGCATCCTCCAAGGGGCTAACAATGAGCAGTTCTTC
>many|NA|TRBV29-1|TRBJ2-5
CSVAGRQETQYF
TGCAGCGTGGCGGGGCGCCAAGAGACCCAGTACTTC
>many|NA|TRBV7-2|TRBJ2-7
CASRNGNYEQYF
TGTGCCAGCCGCAATGGAAACTACGAGCAGTACTTC
>once|NA|TRBV28|TRBJ1-1
CASSPRLGGEAFF
TGTGCCAGCAGCCCTCGTCTTGGGGGTGAAGCTTTCTTT
>few|NA|TRBV7-2|TRBJ2-1
CASSLEGLVSVNEQFF
TGTGCCAGCAGCTTAGAGGGACTGGTGTCTGTAAATGAGCAGTTCTTC
>many|NA|TRBV21-1|TRBJ1-2
CASKQSTYGYTF
TGTGCCAGCAAGCAATCCACCTATGGCTACACCTTC
>few|NA|TRBV6-6|TRBJ1-3
CASSFGQPSGNTIYF
TGTGCCAGCAGCTTCGGACAGCCTTCTGGAAACACCATATATTTT
>many|NA|TRBV6-5|TRBJ2-7
CASSPTSGGYEQYF
TGTGCCAGCAGCCCTACCTCCGGGGGCTACGAGCAGTACTTC
>few|TRBD2|TRBV6-5|TRBJ2-5
CATSRGGYGETQYF
TGTGCCACCAGCCGGGGGGGCTACGGAGAGACCCAGTACTTC
>NA|NA|TRBV6-1|TRBJ1-1
CASMEWNTEAFF
TGTGCCAGCATGGAATGGAACACTGAAGCTTTCTTT
>few|NA|TRBV16|TRBJ1-5
CASSQFRIQPQHF
TGTGCCAGCAGCCAATTCAGGATTCAGCCCCAGCATTTT
>few|TRBD1|TRBV6-5|TRBJ2-7
CASSSPGQGTYEQYF
TGTGCCAGCAGTTCCCCGGGACAGGGGACCTACGAGCAGTACTTC
>many|NA|TRBV5-1|TRBJ1-1
CASSLAERAVAFF
TGCGCCAGCAGCTTGGCCGAAAGGGCGGTCGCTTTCTTT
>NA|NA|TRBV6-1|TRBJ2-7
CASSSVGAPSEQYF
TGTGCCAGCAGCAGTGTGGGGGCGCCGTCGGAGCAGTACTTC
>many|NA|TRBV27|TRBJ2-3
CASTRADTQYF
TGTGCCAGCACCCGTGCAGATACGCAGTATTTT
>few|TRBD1|TRBV5-5|TRBJ2-1
CASSLEGQGSRKQFF
TGTGCCAGCAGCTTGGAGGGACAGGGAAGTCGGAAGCAGTTCTTC
>NA|TRBD1|TRBV7-9|TRBJ1-2
CASSEPGQGAYGYTF
TGTGCCAGCAGCGAACCGGGACAGGGAGCCTATGGCTACACCTTC
>many|TRBD2|TRBV5-6|TRBJ2-1
CASSLGLAVNYNEQFF
TGTGCCAGCAGCTTGGGACTAGCGGTGAACTACAATGAGCAGTTCTTC
>NA|NA|TRBV6-6|TRBJ2-2
CASSYDFWAVANTGELFF
TGTGCCAGCAGTTACGATTTCTGGGCGGTAGCGAACACCGGGGAGCTGTTTTTT
>many|NA|TRBV7-8|TRBJ1-5
CASSLGVRDQPQHF
TGTGCCAGCAGTTTGGGTGTCAGGGATCAGCCCCAGCATTTT
>many|NA|TRBV6-2/TRBV6-3|TRBJ1-2
CASSPGLRGYTF
TGTGCCAGCAGCCCCGGGCTGAGGGGCTACACCTTC
>few|NA|TRBV5-1|TRBJ2-7
CASSFGTNSYEQYF
TGCGCCAGCAGCTTCGGGACAAACTCCTACGAGCAGTACTTC
>many|TRBD1|TRBV28|TRBJ2-7
CASSIQGDRYEQYF
TGTGCCAGCAGTATACAGGGGGATCGGTACGAGCAGTACTTC
>many|NA|TRBV5-1|TRBJ2-3
CASSLVGGYRPDTQYF
TGCGCCAGCAGCTTGGTTGGAGGTTACCGGCCGGATACGCAGTATTTT
>few|TRBD1|TRBV13|TRBJ1-1
CASSLAFWDSLNTEAFF
TGTGCCAGCAGCTTAGCTTTTTGGGACAGTCTTAACACTGAAGCTTTCTTT
>NA|NA|TRBV5-8|TRBJ2-6
CASNPGHLRF
TGTGCCAGCAACCCGGGACACTTGAGGTTC
>NA|NA|TRBV5-1|TRBJ1-3
CASSLRGYSGNTIYF
TGCGCCAGCAGCTTGCGAGGCTACTCTGGAAACACCATATATTTT
>many|TRBD1|TRBV12-3/TRBV12-4|TRBJ1-2
CASSSRQGANGYTF
TGTGCCAGCAGTTCCCGACAGGGGGCGAATGGCTACACCTTC
>many|NA|TRBV7-2|TRBJ2-3
CASSLARNTDTQYF
TGTGCCAGCAGCTTAGCGCGGAACACAGATACGCAGTATTTT
>NA|NA|TRBV9|TRBJ1-1
CASSETSYNTEAFF
TGTGCCAGCAGCGAAACTTCGTATAACACTGAAGCTTTCTTT
>many|NA|TRBV7-9|TRBJ1-3
CASSPGYSGNTIYF
TGTGCCAGCAGCCCTGGGTACTCTGGAAACACCATATATTTT
>few|TRBD1|TRBV5-6|TRBJ2-3
CASSSYRGTADTQYF
TGTGCCAGCAGCTCCTACAGGGGAACGGCAGATACGCAGTATTTT
>few|TRBD2|TRBV9|TRBJ2-3
CASSVTPGGGADTQYF
TGTGCCAGCAGCGTCACCCCCGGGGGGGGAGCAGATACGCAGTATTTT